A single sample gave rise to the 27 T cell receptor beta chains below, sequenced in a study of cytomegalovirus exposure and HLA in healthy donors. Amplification used 60 Vbeta primers and 13 Jbeta primers. The data were produced by immunoSEQ multiplex PCR, yet TCRdb's version contains in-frame clones alone and is incomplete. The table has about 160,000 clones, roughly 79% seen once. Sequences were obtained from PBMCs. The receptors shown here come from a man aged 40-49 years in good health and CMV-seronegative.

V gene TRBV5-1 combines with J gene TRBJ2-7, with 8 positions matching TRBD2. The CDR3 has 17 residues. V shed 1 base and J 2 bases; nucleotides not matched to a gene: 11. Germline CDR1 SGHRS, CDR2 YFSETQ. CDR3 in amino acids: CASSLSWLAGPPYEQYF. The CDR3 DNA reads as TGCGCCAGCAGCTTGAGTTGGCTAGCGGGTCCACCCTACGAGCAGTACTTC.

This clone was recorded only once. The rearrangement joins TRBV19 to TRBJ2-6, with D perhaps matching TRBD1 (5 bases). The ends were cut back, 3 bases at V and 0 bases at J, with 12 bases in the middle. Germline CDR1 reads LNHDA; CDR2 reads SQIVND (reference sequence). CDR3 length: 17 amino acids. CDR3: CASSIGTGRSGANVLTF. In nucleotides, the CDR3 is TGTGCCAGTAGTATCGGAACAGGTCGCTCTGGGGCCAACGTCCTGACTTTC.

V usage is TRBV30 and J usage is TRBJ1-1; D is uncertain. This CDR3 has 11 amino acids. Trimming removed 5 bases at V and 6 bases at J, with 10 bases between. Germline assignment: CDR1 GTSNPN and CDR2 SVGIG (reference sequence). Here the CDR3 reads CAWAIHAEAFF. The DNA for the CDR3 is TGTGCCTGGGCTATCCACGCTGAAGCTTTCTTT.

J is TRBJ2-1 and V is TRBV7-6, with 12 bases lining up with TRBD2. This CDR3 is 16 amino acids long. In germline, CDR1 is SGHVS, CDR2 FNYEAQ. Trimming removed 2 bases from V and 4 bases from J; junction bases left unmatched: 3. CDR3 region: CASSLLAGGTYNEQFF. The DNA of the CDR3 is TGTGCCAGCAGCTTACTAGCGGGAGGGACTTACAATGAGCAGTTCTTC.

The chain employs TRBV29-1 and TRBJ1-1; D possibly corresponds to TRBD1 (5 bases). Per the germline V gene, CDR1 is SQVTM and CDR2 is ANQGSEA. This CDR3 contains 12 residues. V lost 6 bases, J lost 8 bases, and 16 bases lay in between. DNA of the CDR3: TGCAGCGTCCCGGGACTAACTGGCGAAGCTTTCTTT. This codes for CSVPGLTGEAFF.

This chain links TRBV5-1 with TRBJ1-1; 9 bases are a match to TRBD1. V shed 8 bases and J 5 bases; nucleotides not matched to a gene: 10. From germline, CDR1 is SGHRS and CDR2 YFSETQ. This CDR3 comprises 14 residues. CDR3 amino acids: CASIAGTGSTEAFF. CDR3 nucleotides: TGCGCCAGTATCGCCGGGACAGGGAGTACTGAAGCTTTCTTT. The full variable domain, rest sourced from reference TRBV5-1 and TRBJ1-1, is KAGVTQTPRYLIKTRGQQVTLSCSPISGHRSVSWYQQTPGQGLQFLFEYFSETQRNKGNFPGRFSGRQFSNSRSEMNVSTLELGDSALYLCASIAGTGSTEAFFGQGTRLTVV.

This chain uses TRBV7-9 with TRBJ1-1; 8 bases agree with TRBD1. The CDR3 length is 16 residues. CDR1 SEHNR and CDR2 FQNEAQ come from the germline V gene (reference sequence). Unmatched junction bases numbered 9, after V lost 2 bases and J lost 4 bases. DNA of the CDR3: TGTGCCAGCAGCTTACCCACGACAGGGGATATCACTGAAGCTTTCTTT. This codes for CASSLPTTGDITEAFF.

The V and J genes are TRBV18 and TRBJ2-7; 11 bases are a match to TRBD2. The CDR3 is 16 residues long. The J segment lost 6 bases and the V segment lost 3 bases, leaving 10 bases of the junction unmatched. Germline CDR1 is KGHSH and CDR2 is LQKENI. CDR3 sequence: CASSPITSGSRVEQYF. Written as DNA, the CDR3 is TGTGCCAGCTCACCTATTACTAGCGGGAGCAGGGTCGAGCAGTACTTC.

This chain connects TRBV28 to TRBJ2-7, with 14 positions matching TRBD2. V dropped 5 bases and J dropped 4; count of bases not matched to a gene: 4. The CDR3 extends over 15 amino acids. CDR1 is MDHEN, CDR2 SYDVKM, per germline. The CDR3 DNA sequence: TGTGCCAGCAGTCCCCGGACTAGCGGGAGGTACGAGCAGTACGTC. Translated: CASSPRTSGRYEQYV.

About this clone: A read error may produce the germline difference seen at one junction end. The rearrangement links TRBV7-9 to TRBJ2-7; 10 bases are shared with TRBD1. In germline, CDR1 is SEHNR, CDR2 FQNEAQ (reference sequence). This CDR3 is 18 amino acids long. The CDR3 region has the DNA TGTTCCAGCAGCCCAATTAGAGGGACAGGGGAGGGGGCCTACGAGCAGTACTTC. Its protein product is CSSSPIRGTGEGAYEQYF.

In its sample, this clone is medium-sized (0.01 to 0.1%). The chain has TRBV11-2 and TRBJ2-1; D unclear. With 5 bases removed from V and 5 bases from J, the gap between germline ends came to 10 bases. Germline CDR1 is SGHAT and CDR2 is FQNNGV. The CDR3 runs to 13 residues. In DNA, the CDR3 is TGTGCCAGCAGCCCCAACACAGACAATGAGCAGTTCTTC. Translating gives CASSPNTDNEQFF.

This sequence joins TRBV6-4 and TRBJ2-3, with 7 bases aligning to TRBD2. J lost 6 bases, V lost 5 bases, and 5 bases had no gene match. Germline V gene data show CDR1 as MRHNA and CDR2 as SNTAGT. The CDR3 sequence is 13 residues long. The CDR3 sequence: CASSREEEDTQYF. DNA of the CDR3: TGTGCCAGCAGTCGGGAGGAGGAGGATACGCAGTATTTT.

J is TRBJ1-1 and V is TRBV7-2; D is possibly TRBD1 (6 bases). The CDR3 is made up of 16 amino acids. Trimming took 5 bases from V and 0 from J, leaving 16 bases between them. Per the germline V gene, CDR1 is SGHTA and CDR2 is FQGNSA. The CDR3 DNA reads as TGTGCCAGCAGCCCTCAGCGGGGGGCTTTGAACACTGAAGCTTTCTTT. This encodes CASSPQRGALNTEAFF.

This clone turned up a few times. This chain's CDR3 is CSAGSYNEQFF. CDR3 in DNA: TGCAGTGCCGGGTCCTACAATGAGCAGTTCTTC. The chain is built from TRBV20-1 and TRBJ2-1; D is unclear. CDR1 DFQATT and CDR2 SNEGSKA come from the germline V gene (reference sequence). Trimming left V 6 bases short and J 1 base short, with 4 bases between. The CDR3 length is 11 residues.

Notes on this clone: A junction boundary mismatches the germline segment, possibly from a read error. The chain links TRBV4-2 to TRBJ1-2, with 7 positions matching TRBD1. CDR1 and CDR2 from the germline V gene are LGHNA and YNFKEQ. The CDR3 length is 15 residues. DNA for the CDR3: TGTGCCAGCAGCCCTTACAGGGGCCCTTCTTATGTCTACACCTTC. Amino acid sequence: CASSPYRGPSYVYTF.

This clone was detected only a few times. The V and J genes are TRBV6-5 and TRBJ2-1, with TRBD2 identical over 9 bases. J lost 10 bases, V lost 4 bases, and 8 bases had no gene match. The CDR3 loop spans 14 amino acids. The germline V gene has CDR1 MNHEY and CDR2 SVGAGI. CDR3 bases: TGTGCCAGCAGTTCGGCGGGGGGGCTTATGGAGCAGTTCTTC. Its translation: CASSSAGGLMEQFF.

This sequence joins TRBV7-3 and TRBJ2-1, with 9 nucleotides matching TRBD2. The CDR3 has 19 residues. The germline V gene encodes CDR1 SGHTA and CDR2 FQGTGA. The V and J ends lost 1 base and 0 bases, in that order; junction bases with no gene match: 10. CDR3 sequence: CASSLRAGTSRYSYNEQFF. The DNA for the CDR3 is TGTGCCAGCAGCTTAAGGGCGGGGACTAGCCGCTACTCCTACAATGAGCAGTTCTTC.

The chain is built from TRBV30 and TRBJ1-2, with D perhaps matching TRBD1 (5 bases). Trimming stripped 2 bases from V and 0 bases from J, with 13 bases between. The CDR3 has 15 amino acids. Germline-derived CDR1 and CDR2 are GTSNPN and SVGIG (reference sequence). CDR3 nucleotides: TGTGCCTGGAGTTTCTCAGGGTCCACTAACTATGGCTACACCTTC. Translated: CAWSFSGSTNYGYTF.

This rearrangement joins TRBV18 to TRBJ2-5; perhaps TRBD1 as D (6 bases). CDR1 KGHSH and CDR2 LQKENI come from the germline V gene. Trimming stripped 6 bases from V and 4 bases from J, with 15 bases between. The CDR3 runs 14 residues. Written as DNA, the CDR3 is TGTGCCAGCTCTCGAGGGGGACAAGGAGAGACCCAGTACTTC. Residues: CASSRGGQGETQYF.

This chain uses TRBV5-8 with TRBJ2-3; 9 bases are shared with TRBD2. In germline, CDR1 is SGHTS, CDR2 YDEGEE. Trimming removed 7 bases from V and 0 bases from J; junction bases left unmatched: 15. The CDR3 contains 18 residues. The CDR3: CASPWRLAGTTSTDTQYF. CDR3 DNA: TGTGCCAGCCCCTGGCGGCTAGCGGGAACTACTAGCACAGATACGCAGTATTTT.

This chain uses TRBV27 with TRBJ1-2; 8 bases map to TRBD1. The CDR3 has 15 amino acids. V gave up 6 bases and J gave up 4 bases; unmatched junction bases: 10. The germline V gene encodes CDR1 MNHEY and CDR2 SMNVEV (reference sequence). This chain's CDR3 is CASSPDRGRGYGYTF. The CDR3, as DNA: TGTGCCAGCAGCCCCGACAGGGGCCGGGGCTATGGCTACACCTTC.

The chain combines TRBV19 with TRBJ1-1; 8 nucleotides align to TRBD1. Trimming took 2 bases from V and 4 from J; bases not matched to a gene: 9. The length of the CDR3 is 16 residues. The V gene's germline CDR1 is LNHDA and CDR2 SQIVND (reference sequence). CDR3 loop: CASSIRTGIRGTEAFF. CDR3 nucleotide sequence: TGTGCCAGTAGTATACGGACAGGGATTCGAGGCACTGAAGCTTTCTTT.

The genes are TRBV18 and TRBJ2-1, with a possible D match to TRBD1 (6 bases). The CDR3 extends over 13 amino acids. Trimming took 9 bases from V and 5 from J, leaving 14 bases between them. Germline CDR1 is KGHSH and CDR2 is LQKENI. As DNA, the CDR3 is TGTGCCAGTCGCACAGGGCGAAACAATGAGCAGTTCTTC. This codes for CASRTGRNNEQFF.

This clone was counted only a few times. The rearrangement links TRBV27 to TRBJ2-5; the D gene is possibly TRBD2 (6 bases). This CDR3 has 14 residues. The germline V and J ends were trimmed by 3 bases and 2 bases, with 10 bases remaining between them. Germline V lookup: CDR1 MNHEY, CDR2 SMNVEV (reference sequence). CDR3: CASSFSRGQETQYF. CDR3 bases: TGTGCCAGCAGTTTCTCGCGGGGTCAAGAGACCCAGTACTTC.

This clone was seen a handful of times. V and J are TRBV5-1 and TRBJ2-7; 8 nucleotides align to TRBD1. The length of the CDR3 is 14 residues. Trimming took 4 bases from V and 3 from J; bases not matched to a gene: 6. Per the germline V gene, CDR1 is SGHRS and CDR2 is YFSETQ. CDR3 amino acids: CASSTDGTGYEQYF. The DNA of the CDR3 is TGCGCCAGCAGCACGGACGGGACAGGCTACGAGCAGTACTTC.

J is TRBJ2-7 and V is TRBV7-9; D is uncertain. There are 11 residues in the CDR3. CDR1 is SEHNR and CDR2 is FQNEAQ in the germline V gene (reference sequence). The germline V and J ends were trimmed by 6 bases and 6 bases, with 9 bases remaining between them. The CDR3 spells CASSFGREQYF. In nucleotides, the CDR3 is TGTGCCAGCAGTTTCGGTCGCGAGCAGTACTTC.

The chain employs TRBV7-9 and TRBJ2-2; D unclear. Germline assignment: CDR1 SEHNR and CDR2 FQNEAQ (reference sequence). V was cut by 5 bases and J by 2 bases, with 12 bases left in between. This CDR3 comprises 15 residues. CDR3 sequence: CASSLQRSNTGELFF. The DNA for the CDR3 is TGTGCCAGCAGCCTACAGAGAAGTAACACCGGGGAGCTGTTTTTT. Full variable domain (missing parts from reference TRBV7-9 and TRBJ2-2): DTGVSQNPRHKITKRGQNVTFRCDPISEHNRLYWYRQTLGQGPEFLTYFQNEAQLEKSRLLSDRFSAERPKGSFSTLEIQRTEQGDSAMYLCASSLQRSNTGELFFGEGSRLTVL.